One and the same sample provided the 26 T cell receptor beta chains below, sequenced in a study of control samples from healthy donors and cancer patients (dated by TCRdb to about 2020). Receptor libraries were prepared by the immunoSEQ multiplex PCR assay. What TCRdb holds here is the immuneACCESS table cut down to in-frame rearrangements. Part of the clones is not present; checked against another copy, under half of the missing clones reflect an unresolved V gene, and the others are unexplained. This sample is represented by approximately 50,000 clones; approximately 90% of them were singletons. The biggest ten clones account for just under 0.8% of the sample. The material sequenced was PBMCs. The receptors were gathered from a man in his thirties or forties with colorectal cancer.

This chain uses TRBV4-3 with TRBJ2-1; 7 nucleotides agree with TRBD1. V lost 1 base to trimming and J lost 1 base; unmatched junction nucleotides: 1. In germline, CDR1 is LGHNA, CDR2 YSLEER. The CDR3 contains 15 residues. The CDR3 reads CASSQGQGSYNEQFF. DNA of the CDR3: TGCGCCAGCAGCCAAGGACAGGGATCCTACAATGAGCAGTTCTTC.

This chain links TRBV11-2 with TRBJ2-1; the match to TRBD1 covers 9 bases. The germline gives CDR1 SGHAT, CDR2 FQNNGV. J was trimmed by 3 bases and V by 5 bases; bases with no gene match: 5. CDR3 length: 15 amino acids. The CDR3 loop reads CASSRGTGNYNEQFF. CDR3 coding DNA: TGTGCCAGCAGCCGCGGGACAGGGAACTACAATGAGCAGTTCTTC.

The rearrangement uses TRBV29-1 and TRBJ1-1; possibly TRBD1 for D (6 bases). V lost 6 bases and J 4 bases, leaving 15 bases between the germline ends. The CDR3 is made up of 13 amino acids. Germline CDR1 and CDR2: SQVTM and ANQGSEA. This CDR3 is CSVDLTGITEAFF. CDR3 bases: TGCAGCGTAGACTTGACAGGAATCACTGAAGCTTTCTTT.

This chain joins TRBV6-1 and TRBJ2-7, with a tentative D call TRBD1 (5 bases). The CDR3 is made up of 15 amino acids. Germline V gene data show CDR1 as MNHNS and CDR2 as SASEGT. V was pared by 2 bases and J by 5 bases, with 16 bases between. The CDR3 reads CASSESLGVVDEQYV. CDR3 DNA sequence: TGTGCCAGCAGTGAATCGTTAGGGGTTGTTGACGAGCAGTACGTC.

The V call is TRBV7-9, the J call TRBJ1-2; no clear D. Germline CDR1 SEHNR, CDR2 FQNEAQ (reference sequence). This CDR3 spans 15 amino acids. Trimming cost V 2 bases and J 3 bases, with 13 bases left between them. The CDR3 here is CASSLRSPGDYGYTF. DNA of the CDR3: TGTGCCAGCAGCTTAAGGTCACCCGGGGACTATGGCTACACCTTC.

The chain is built from TRBV6-2 or TRBV6-3 and TRBJ2-2; D might be TRBD2 (6 bases). The CDR3 spans 16 residues. The V and J ends lost 2 bases and 5 bases respectively, with 15 bases between them. The V gene's germline CDR1 is MNHEY and CDR2 SVGEGT. As DNA, the CDR3 is TGTGCCAGCAGTTACGGCTGGACTAAGGGGACCGGGGAGCTGTTTTTT. Its translation: CASSYGWTKGTGELFF.

The chain carries TRBV27 and TRBJ1-1; TRBD1 is a possible D gene (5 bases). The CDR3 length is 14 residues. The germline V gene has CDR1 MNHEY and CDR2 SMNVEV (reference sequence). Trimming took off 6 bases at V and 3 bases at J, with 14 bases between the two ends. This CDR3 is CASRLRVGYTEAFF. The DNA for the CDR3 is TGTGCCAGCAGACTCAGGGTCGGTTACACTGAAGCTTTCTTT.

V is TRBV11-2 and J is TRBJ1-6, with D tentatively TRBD1 (5 bases). From germline, CDR1 is SGHAT and CDR2 FQNNGV. Trimming shortened V by 8 bases and J by 6 bases, and 11 bases separated the two germline ends. The CDR3 spans 13 residues. This CDR3 is CASQGPINSPLHF. CDR3 nucleotides: TGTGCCAGCCAGGGACCGATTAATTCACCCCTCCACTTT.

The chain links TRBV6-6 to TRBJ2-3; 8 nucleotides align to TRBD2. Germline V gene lookup returns CDR1 MNHNY and CDR2 SVGAGI (reference sequence). The CDR3 consists of 16 residues. After removal of 6 bases from V and 4 bases from J, the junction contained 12 bases not matched to a gene. The CDR3 spells CASRKGGGPLSDTQYF. The CDR3 coding sequence is TGTGCCAGCAGGAAAGGCGGGGGGCCCTTATCAGATACGCAGTATTTT.

The chain has TRBV14 and TRBJ2-7; 13 nucleotides agree with TRBD2. The V segment lost 0 bases and the J segment 7 bases; nucleotides outside the gene matches: 6. The CDR3 has 16 residues. The germline V gene has CDR1 SGHDN and CDR2 FVKESK. The CDR3 region is CASSQEVLAGGQEQYF. CDR3 nucleotides: TGTGCCAGCAGCCAAGAGGTACTAGCGGGGGGGCAAGAGCAGTACTTC.

J is TRBJ1-2 and V is TRBV5-4; perhaps TRBD1 as D (5 bases). V gave up 3 bases and J gave up 5 bases, with 14 bases separating them. The length of the CDR3 is 14 residues. Looked up from germline, CDR1 is SGHNT and CDR2 is YYREEE (reference sequence). Here the CDR3 DNA reads TGTGCCAGCAGCTGGGGCGCGGCGCTTTATGGCTACACCTTC. This encodes CASSWGAALYGYTF.

The chain carries TRBV6-5 and TRBJ1-5, with 12 bases lining up with TRBD1. CDR1 is MNHEY, CDR2 SVGAGI, per germline. Losses at the gene ends were 6 bases for V and 3 bases for J; bases not matched to a gene: 3. The CDR3 has 15 residues. For the CDR3, the DNA is TGTGCCAGCAGGGGGACAGGGGGCAACAATCAGCCCCAGCATTTT. Translating gives CASRGTGGNNQPQHF.

The chain recombines TRBV30 with TRBJ2-3; D could derive from TRBD1 or TRBD2 (6 bases each). CDR3 length equals 15 residues. The V and J ends lost 3 bases and 2 bases respectively, with 15 bases between them. Per the germline V gene, CDR1 is GTSNPN and CDR2 is SVGIG (reference sequence). CDR3 sequence (DNA): TGTGCCTGGAGAGGGGGGTCAGGGGACACAGATACGCAGTATTTT. Translation gives CAWRGGSGDTDTQYF.

The genes are TRBV19 and TRBJ2-4; weak D call: TRBD1 (6 bases). Trimming took 5 bases from V and 2 from J, leaving 16 bases between them. Germline CDR1 is LNHDA and CDR2 is SQIVND (reference sequence). The CDR3 is 16 residues long. The DNA of the CDR3 is TGTGCCAGTAGTGTCCGGGACACCGGCTCCAAAAACATTCAGTACTTC. It specifies CASSVRDTGSKNIQYF.

The rearrangement joins TRBV5-4 to TRBJ2-1; D is possibly TRBD1 (5 bases). CDR1 is SGHNT, CDR2 YYREEE, per germline (reference sequence). The CDR3 has 16 amino acids. Trimming stripped 4 bases from V and 7 bases from J, with 21 bases between. Written as DNA, the CDR3 is TGTGCCAGCAGCCCCATGATGCAGGGCAAAGGAAATGAGCAGTTCTTC. As protein: CASSPMMQGKGNEQFF.

CDR3 region: CAWSVQSPLHF. DNA for the CDR3: TGTGCCTGGAGTGTGCAATCACCCCTCCACTTT. The J gene is TRBJ1-6, the V gene TRBV30; D gene uncertain. This CDR3 has 11 residues. CDR1 is GTSNPN, CDR2 SVGIG, per germline (reference sequence). V lost 0 bases, J lost 10 bases, and 4 bases lay in between.

The CDR3 region is CASKPKSGTGGAFTGDTEAFF. In DNA form, the CDR3 reads TGTGCCAGCAAACCCAAGTCCGGGACAGGGGGCGCATTTACTGGGGACACTGAAGCTTTCTTT. The chain combines TRBV2 with TRBJ1-1; 12 nucleotides agree with TRBD1. J gave up 3 bases and V 7 bases, and 24 bases lay outside the gene matches. The CDR3 is 21 amino acids. Looked up from germline, CDR1 is SNHLY and CDR2 is FYNNEI.

The chain combines TRBV19 with TRBJ2-2; TRBD2 agrees at 13 bases. CDR1 is LNHDA, CDR2 SQIVND, per germline (reference sequence). With V trimmed by 3 bases and J by 7 bases, 8 bases remained unmatched. The CDR3 has 17 residues. In DNA form, the CDR3 reads TGTGCCAGTAGTATCGGGACTAGCGGGGAAGTCGGCGGGGAGCTGTTTTTT. It codes for CASSIGTSGEVGGELFF.

The chain uses TRBV5-6 and TRBJ2-7; TRBD1 might be the D (6 bases). The length of the CDR3 is 14 residues. Germline V lookup: CDR1 SGHDT, CDR2 YYEEEE. The V and J ends lost 3 bases and 4 bases respectively, with 14 bases between them. Here the CDR3 reads CASSSGTIRYEQYF. The DNA of the CDR3 is TGTGCCAGCAGCTCCGGGACAATCCGTTACGAGCAGTACTTC.

The chain uses TRBV18 and TRBJ2-7; D possibly matches TRBD1 or TRBD2 (5 bases each). CDR3 size: 16 residues. With 0 bases removed from V and 0 bases from J, the gap between germline ends came to 12 bases. Germline V lookup: CDR1 KGHSH, CDR2 LQKENI. This CDR3 is CASSPPNRDDSYEQYF. The CDR3 coding sequence is TGTGCCAGCTCACCACCGAACCGGGACGACTCCTACGAGCAGTACTTC. Full variable domain (missing parts from reference TRBV18 and TRBJ2-7): NAGVMQNPRHLVRRRGQEARLRCSPMKGHSHVYWYRQLPEEGLKFMVYLQKENIIDESGMPKERFSAEFPKEGPSILRIQQVVRGDSAAYFCASSPPNRDDSYEQYFGPGTRLTVT.

The chain employs TRBV4-1 and TRBJ2-1; the match to TRBD2 covers 7 bases. This CDR3 spans 14 amino acids. Germline CDR1 and CDR2: MGHRA and YSYEKL. The V segment lost 2 bases and the J segment 10 bases; nucleotides outside the gene matches: 8. This CDR3 is CASSQPREGFEQFF. In DNA form, the CDR3 reads TGCGCCAGCAGCCAACCGAGGGAGGGGTTCGAGCAGTTCTTC.

The chain carries TRBV7-9 and TRBJ2-2; D call uncertain. Per germline, CDR1 SEHNR and CDR2 FQNEAQ (reference sequence). With 1 base removed from V and 2 bases from J, the gap between germline ends came to 8 bases. The CDR3 is made up of 15 amino acids. DNA for the CDR3: TGTGCCAGCAGCTTAGATCTGGGTAACACCGGGGAGCTGTTTTTT. Its protein product is CASSLDLGNTGELFF.

The chain is built from TRBV30 and TRBJ2-5; 10 bases fit TRBD1. Per the germline V gene, CDR1 is GTSNPN and CDR2 is SVGIG (reference sequence). CDR3 length equals 15 residues. Trimming took 1 base from V and 3 from J; bases not matched to a gene: 5. The CDR3 bases are TGTGCCTGGAGTGGGCTCGGGACAGGGGAAGAGACCCAGTACTTC. Its translation: CAWSGLGTGEETQYF. The full variable domain, rest sourced from reference TRBV30 and TRBJ2-5, is SQTIHQWPATLVQPVGSPLSLECTVEGTSNPNLYWYRQAAGRGLQLLFYSVGIGQISSEVPQNLSASRPQDRQFILSSKKLLLSDSGFYLCAWSGLGTGEETQYFGPGTRLLVL.

The V and J genes are TRBV5-5 and TRBJ2-7; no definite D call. The CDR3 spans 13 residues. V lost 2 bases to trimming and J lost 3 bases, with 9 bases between them. The germline gives CDR1 SGHKS, CDR2 YYEKEE (reference sequence). CDR3 loop: CASSFERYYEQYV. The CDR3 nucleotides are TGTGCCAGCAGCTTCGAGCGATACTACGAGCAGTACGTC.

This chain uses TRBV12-3 or TRBV12-4 with TRBJ1-1, with no clear D. The CDR3 spans 12 residues. V lost 3 bases to trimming and J lost 5 bases, with 7 bases between them. The CDR3 nucleotides read TGTGCCAGCAGTTTTTACGGGACTGAAGCTTTCTTT. Translating gives CASSFYGTEAFF.

The rearrangement links TRBV2 to TRBJ2-5; D gene ambiguous. V lost 5 bases, J lost 4 bases, and 8 bases lay in between. There are 12 residues in the CDR3. Germline V gene lookup returns CDR1 SNHLY and CDR2 FYNNEI. The CDR3: CASSQRLETQYF. CDR3 nucleotide sequence: TGTGCCAGCAGTCAAAGATTAGAGACCCAGTACTTC.